This T cell receptor beta chain appears in the sequencing data of a study of regulatory dendritic cells for organ transplantation. This CDR3 is built from 14 residues. V dropped 4 bases and J dropped 4 bases, with 11 bases sitting between them. The V gene's germline CDR1 is SGHTS and CDR2 YDEGEE. For this clone: Antigen: not known.

CFSE-labeled sorted T cells met regulatory or mature dendritic cells for 4 to 6 days. Produced via immunoSEQ multiplex PCR; TCRdb's table is partial and in-frame only. The sample lists approximately 22,000 clones, 80% to 90% seen once, with 0.65% to 0.8% in the top ten. This TCR was sampled from a human donor in good health. Sequencing was carried out using naive CD4+ T cells from blood cultured with regulatory dendritic cells. Sample subset: CD45RA+ naive T cells. This chain links TRBV5-8 with TRBJ2-2; possibly TRBD1 for D (6 bases). DNA of the CDR3: TGTGCCAGCAGCCGAGGGGGAACCACCGGGGAGCTGTTTTTT. Protein sequence: CASSRGGTTGELFF.